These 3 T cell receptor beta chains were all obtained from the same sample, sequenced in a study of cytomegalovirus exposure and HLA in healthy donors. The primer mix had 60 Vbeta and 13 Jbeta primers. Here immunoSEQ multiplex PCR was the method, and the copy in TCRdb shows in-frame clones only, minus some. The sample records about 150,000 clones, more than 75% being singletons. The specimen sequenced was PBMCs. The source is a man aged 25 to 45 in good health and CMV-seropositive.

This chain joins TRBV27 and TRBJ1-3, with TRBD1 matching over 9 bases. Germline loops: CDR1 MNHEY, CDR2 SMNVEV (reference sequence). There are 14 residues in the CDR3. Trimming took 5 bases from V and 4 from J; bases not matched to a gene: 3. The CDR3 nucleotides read TGTGCCAGCAGTGTCGGGACAGGGGGAAACACCATATATTTT. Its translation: CASSVGTGGNTIYF.

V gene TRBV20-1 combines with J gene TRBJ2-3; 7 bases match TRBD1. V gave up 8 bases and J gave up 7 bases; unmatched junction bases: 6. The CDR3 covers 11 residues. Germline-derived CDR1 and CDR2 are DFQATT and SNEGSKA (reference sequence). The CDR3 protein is CSSSGGNTQYF. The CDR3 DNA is TGCAGTTCATCAGGGGGAAATACGCAGTATTTT.

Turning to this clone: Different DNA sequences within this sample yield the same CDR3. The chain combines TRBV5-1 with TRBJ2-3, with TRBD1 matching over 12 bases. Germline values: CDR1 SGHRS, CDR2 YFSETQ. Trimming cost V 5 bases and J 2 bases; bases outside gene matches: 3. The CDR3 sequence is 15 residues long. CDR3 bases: TGCGCCAGCAGTTCGGGACAGGGGGCCACAGATACGCAGTATTTT. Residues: CASSSGQGATDTQYF.